Listed below are T cell receptor beta chains from one sample, sequenced in a study of blood T cell repertoires in COVID-19. Measured with immunoSEQ multiplex PCR; TCRdb has only the in-frame clones, and not every one. There are around 100,000 clones in the sample; approximately 92% occur only once, and about a third lies in the top ten. Sequencing was done on a sample of peripheral blood. All receptors come from a woman of 80 years or more with acute or convalescent COVID-19. CDR3s include the opening cysteine and the closing phenylalanine or tryptophan. The D gene is left open where the match is weak. Size is omitted from some rows. Given values are once, few, many or a class for expanded clones.

abundance	d_gene	v_gene	j_gene	CDR3aa	CDR3nt
.	.	TRBV28	TRBJ2-7	CASSFSGGWYEQYF	TGTGCCAGCAGTTTTAGTGGCGGTTGGTACGAGCAGTACTTC
.	TRBD1	TRBV13	TRBJ2-7	CASSPGQGNAEQYF	TGTGCCAGCAGCCCGGGACAGGGGAACGCCGAGCAGTACTTC
few	.	TRBV5-1	TRBJ2-2	CASSLSGSANTGELFF	TGCGCCAGCAGCTTGTCCGGCAGCGCGAACACCGGGGAGCTGTTTTTT
.	.	TRBV10-3	TRBJ2-2	CAISESRVGNTGELFF	TGTGCCATCAGTGAGTCACGGGTGGGGAACACCGGGGAGCTGTTTTTT
.	.	TRBV21-1	TRBJ1-2	CASSKVSPARDRTLNYGYTF	TGTGCCAGCAGCAAGGTATCACCAGCCCGGGACAGAACTCTTAACTATGGCTACACCTTC
.	TRBD2	TRBV4-1	TRBJ2-7	CASSQFRQGGTSGYEQYF	TGCGCCAGCAGCCAGTTCCGACAGGGAGGGACTAGCGGCTACGAGCAGTACTTC
once	.	TRBV9	TRBJ1-2	CASSDTGSYTF	TGTGCCAGCAGTGATACGGGTAGCTACACCTTC
.	TRBD1	TRBV10-1	TRBJ1-5	CASSQGPNQPQHF	TGCGCCAGCTCACAGGGGCCAAATCAGCCCCAGCATTTT
.	TRBD1	TRBV18	TRBJ2-7	CASSPQEGANEQYF	TGTGCCAGCTCACCACAAGAGGGGGCCAACGAGCAGTACTTC
.	TRBD1	TRBV9	TRBJ1-2	CASSATGDGYTF	TGTGCCAGCAGCGCTACAGGGGATGGCTACACCTTC
.	.	TRBV4-3	TRBJ1-1	CASSQAVWQNTEAFF	TGCGCCAGCAGCCAAGCAGTTTGGCAGAACACTGAAGCTTTCTTT
.	TRBD2	TRBV7-2	TRBJ2-1	CASSLELAGGKEQFF	TGTGCCAGCAGCTTAGAACTAGCGGGGGGGAAGGAGCAGTTCTTC